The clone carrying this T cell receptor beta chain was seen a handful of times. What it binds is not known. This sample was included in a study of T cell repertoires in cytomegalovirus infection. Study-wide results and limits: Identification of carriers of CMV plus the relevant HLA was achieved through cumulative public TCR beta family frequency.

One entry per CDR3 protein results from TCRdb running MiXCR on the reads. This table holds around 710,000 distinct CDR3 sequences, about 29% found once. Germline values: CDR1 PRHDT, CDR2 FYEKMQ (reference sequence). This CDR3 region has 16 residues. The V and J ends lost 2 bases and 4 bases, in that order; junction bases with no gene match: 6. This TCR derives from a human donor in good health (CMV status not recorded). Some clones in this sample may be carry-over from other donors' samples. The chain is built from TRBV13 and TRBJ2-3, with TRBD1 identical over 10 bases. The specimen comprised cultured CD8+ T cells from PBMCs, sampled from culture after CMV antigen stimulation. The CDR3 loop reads CASSLSGTGEADTQYF. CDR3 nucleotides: TGTGCCAGCAGCTTATCCGGGACAGGGGAGGCAGATACGCAGTATTTT.